Many counts were recorded for the clone carrying this T cell receptor (beta chain). Its antigen is unknown. This entry comes from a study of CD8 T cells in ankylosing spondylitis. Study results and limitations: Disease-linked clones bore a CD8+ phenotype, appearing relatively rarely in peripheral blood. Characteristic of ankylosing spondylitis blood, it appeared, was a TCR beta motif comprising about eight highly homologous variants.

The CDR3 runs 13 residues. V dropped 6 bases and J dropped 3 bases, with 11 bases sitting between them. Per the germline V gene, CDR1 is MNHNS and CDR2 is SASEGT. Using its own MiXCR run on the 5' RACE reads, TCRdb lists one record per CDR3 protein. Among more than 650,000 distinct CDR3 sequences listed, about 11% were seen once. The receptor was derived from a male donor with ankylosing spondylitis. Sequenced: blood, either unsorted or a sorted T cell fraction (not recorded which). The V call is TRBV6-1, the J call TRBJ1-1, with D possibly matching TRBD1 (6 bases). The CDR3 sequence is CASRNPGDTEAFF. In DNA, the CDR3 is TGTGCCAGCAGAAATCCAGGGGACACTGAAGCTTTCTTT.